A single sample gave rise to the 29 T cell receptor beta chains below, sequenced in a study of blood T cell repertoires in COVID-19. Profiling relied on immunoSEQ multiplex PCR, and the TCRdb table lists in-frame clones only, not all of them. Of a few hundred thousand clones listed, around 90% are singletons. Sequenced: peripheral blood. All receptors come from a woman aged 35 to 49 who had recovered from COVID-19.

The rearrangement links TRBV19 to TRBJ1-4, with TRBD1 matching 7 bases. In germline, CDR1 is LNHDA, CDR2 SQIVND (reference sequence). J lost 7 bases, V lost 7 bases, and 6 bases had no gene match. The CDR3 is 13 amino acids. This chain's CDR3 is CASTDRAIEKLFF. The CDR3 DNA reads TGTGCCAGTACCGACAGGGCGATTGAAAAACTGTTTTTT.

The rearrangement uses TRBV6-6 and TRBJ1-2, with 9 bases aligning to TRBD1. Germline CDR1 MNHNY, CDR2 SVGAGI (reference sequence). The CDR3 sequence is 11 residues long. DNA of the CDR3: TGTGCGGGACAGGGCAACTATGGCTACACCTTC. This codes for CAGQGNYGYTF.

The rearrangement links TRBV5-1 to TRBJ2-7; the match to TRBD1 covers 11 bases. The V gene's germline CDR1 is SGHRS and CDR2 YFSETQ. V lost 4 bases and J lost 1; bases outside the gene matches: 7. The CDR3 has 16 residues. The CDR3 loop reads CASSSLGQGGSYEQYF. In DNA form, the CDR3 reads TGCGCCAGCAGCAGCCTGGGACAGGGGGGGTCCTACGAGCAGTACTTC.

The chain combines TRBV7-9 with TRBJ1-4; 12 positions match TRBD1. CDR3 length: 15 residues. V was clipped by 10 bases and J by 4 bases; unmatched bases: 7. Germline V gene lookup returns CDR1 SEHNR and CDR2 FQNEAQ (reference sequence). CDR3 coding DNA: TGTGCCACGGGACAGGGGGCGCTTGATAATGAAAAACTGTTTTTT. As protein: CATGQGALDNEKLFF.

This clone was recorded a few times. The chain recombines TRBV9 with TRBJ2-1; possible D gene TRBD1, 6 bases. The ends were cut back, 2 bases at V and 3 bases at J, with 9 bases in the middle. The germline CDR1 and CDR2 sequences are SGDLS and YYNGEE. This CDR3 comprises 14 residues. CDR3 amino acids: CASSVGQSYNEQFF. In DNA, the CDR3 is TGTGCCAGCAGCGTTGGACAGAGCTACAATGAGCAGTTCTTC.

The V and J genes are TRBV5-1 and TRBJ2-7, with unresolved D. There are 15 residues in the CDR3. Germline lookup yields CDR1 SGHRS and CDR2 YFSETQ. Trimming shortened V by 0 bases and J by 3 bases, and 13 bases separated the two germline ends. CDR3 region: CASSLAEPSFYEQYF. As DNA, the CDR3 is TGCGCCAGCAGCTTGGCGGAGCCGAGTTTCTACGAGCAGTACTTC.

V usage is TRBV19 and J usage is TRBJ1-2, with 7 bases fitting TRBD1. V dropped 10 bases and J dropped 3; count of bases not matched to a gene: 2. CDR1 and CDR2 from the germline V gene are LNHDA and SQIVND (reference sequence). This CDR3 comprises 11 residues. The CDR3 nucleotides are TGTGCCATAGGGACAGACTATGGCTACACCTTC. The encoded protein is CAIGTDYGYTF.

The chain carries TRBV20-1 and TRBJ2-1, with D unresolved. V lost 7 bases to trimming and J lost 6 bases, with 10 bases between them. Germline V gives CDR1 DFQATT, CDR2 SNEGSKA (reference sequence). The CDR3 has 11 residues. The CDR3 DNA is TGCAGTGTCGGTACTTTCAATGAGCAGTTCTTC. The encoded protein is CSVGTFNEQFF.

This clone has only a few counts. The chain uses TRBV6-5 and TRBJ2-5; D perhaps matches TRBD2 (6 bases). Trimming left V 7 bases short and J 3 bases short, with 12 bases between. CDR1 and CDR2 from the germline V gene are MNHEY and SVGAGI. The CDR3 is 13 residues long. CDR3 loop: CASNFGGEETQYF. The CDR3 region has the DNA TGTGCCAGCAACTTCGGCGGGGAAGAGACCCAGTACTTC.

The chain couples TRBV7-6 to TRBJ1-1; 10 nucleotides line up with TRBD1. J lost 5 bases, V lost 1 base, and 4 bases had no gene match. CDR3 length: 15 amino acids. The germline CDR1 and CDR2 sequences are SGHVS and FNYEAQ. CDR3 bases: TGTGCCAGCAGCTTAGGGACAGGGGGAGGTACTGAAGCTTTCTTT. This codes for CASSLGTGGGTEAFF.

The J gene is TRBJ2-4, the V gene TRBV19, with TRBD1 as a possible D gene (5 bases). The CDR3 totals 15 residues. From germline, CDR1 is LNHDA and CDR2 SQIVND (reference sequence). Trimming pared 3 bases from V and 1 base from J, leaving 10 bases between. Here the CDR3 reads CASSIQTGAKNIQYF. CDR3 coding DNA: TGTGCCAGTAGTATTCAAACAGGCGCCAAAAACATTCAGTACTTC.

The V and J genes are TRBV4-1 and TRBJ2-3; D uncertain. CDR1 is MGHRA and CDR2 is YSYEKL in the germline V gene. The CDR3 totals 15 residues. V dropped 3 bases and J dropped 1 base, with 11 bases sitting between them. CDR3 bases: TGCGCCAGCAGCCATCTCCCCCCGGGCACAGATACGCAGTATTTT. Translated, it gives CASSHLPPGTDTQYF.

V gene TRBV20-1 combines with J gene TRBJ2-1, with 8 positions matching TRBD2. After removal of 3 bases from V and 0 bases from J, the junction contained 1 base not matched to a gene. The CDR3 runs to 14 residues. The V gene's germline CDR1 is DFQATT and CDR2 SNEGSKA (reference sequence). The DNA of the CDR3 is TGCAGTGCTAGTAGCGGGGTCTCCTACAATGAGCAGTTCTTC. It yields the protein CSASSGVSYNEQFF.

The chain employs TRBV24-1 and TRBJ2-1; 9 nucleotides match TRBD1. Trimming at V came to 5 bases and at J to 4 bases, leaving 11 bases not matched to a gene. Germline CDR1 KGHDR, CDR2 SFDVKD. The CDR3 covers 17 residues. The CDR3 protein is CATSATDRGKGYNEQFF. As DNA, the CDR3 is TGTGCCACCAGTGCTACGGACAGGGGAAAGGGATACAATGAGCAGTTCTTC.

The chain carries TRBV4-1 and TRBJ2-7; TRBD2 matches at 14 bases. The V segment lost 4 bases and the J segment 5 bases; nucleotides outside the gene matches: 4. Germline V CDR1 and CDR2: MGHRA, YSYEKL. This CDR3 comprises 15 residues. The CDR3 loop is CASSRLAGGPNEQYF. For the CDR3, the DNA is TGCGCCAGCAGCCGACTAGCGGGAGGGCCTAACGAGCAGTACTTC.

This chain links TRBV7-2 with TRBJ2-3; a weak D match, TRBD1 (6 bases). CDR1 and CDR2 (germline): SGHTA, FQGNSA. The CDR3 sequence is 16 residues long. With 0 bases removed from V and 5 bases from J, the gap between germline ends came to 15 bases. CDR3 coding DNA: TGTGCCAGCAGCTTAGCGGGGGCAGGCTCAATAGATACGCAGTATTTT. It yields the protein CASSLAGAGSIDTQYF.

The V and J genes are TRBV18 and TRBJ2-1, with D possibly being TRBD1 (6 bases). Trimming shortened V by 3 bases and J by 5 bases, and 14 bases separated the two germline ends. Per germline, CDR1 KGHSH and CDR2 LQKENI. This CDR3 is built from 15 residues. CDR3: CASSPAWDTNNEQFF. CDR3 in DNA: TGTGCCAGCTCACCGGCATGGGACACCAACAATGAGCAGTTCTTC. The whole variable domain, filled in from reference TRBV18 and TRBJ2-1, reads NAGVMQNPRHLVRRRGQEARLRCSPMKGHSHVYWYRQLPEEGLKFMVYLQKENIIDESGMPKERFSAEFPKEGPSILRIQQVVRGDSAAYFCASSPAWDTNNEQFFGPGTRLTVL.

The chain has TRBV3-1 (or the pseudogene TRBV3-2) and TRBJ2-3; 9 nucleotides line up with TRBD2. CDR3 length equals 16 residues. CDR1 is LGHDT, CDR2 YNNKEL, per germline (reference sequence). The V gene end was trimmed by 1 base and the J gene end by 4 bases; junction bases not matched to a gene: 6. CDR3 DNA sequence: TGTGCCAGCAGCCAAGCGGGCGGGAGGGCGGCAGATACGCAGTATTTT. Its protein product is CASSQAGGRAADTQYF.

This clone was seen more than once but under ten times. The chain links TRBV3-1 (or the pseudogene TRBV3-2) to TRBJ2-7; the match to TRBD2 covers 11 bases. There are 14 residues in the CDR3. Trimming at V came to 5 bases and at J to 4 bases, leaving 4 bases not matched to a gene. Germline CDR1 and CDR2: LGHDT and YNNKEL (reference sequence). CDR3 residues: CASSGTSGSYEQYF. In DNA form, the CDR3 reads TGTGCCAGCAGCGGTACTAGCGGGAGTTACGAGCAGTACTTC.

This clone was seen only a few times. This rearrangement joins TRBV5-4 to TRBJ1-1, with 7 bases lining up with TRBD1. With V trimmed by 4 bases and J by 3 bases, 3 bases remained unmatched. The CDR3 sequence is 13 residues long. The V gene's germline CDR1 is SGHNT and CDR2 YYREEE (reference sequence). The CDR3, as DNA: TGTGCCAGCAGCACAACAGGGGACACTGAAGCTTTCTTT. Amino acid sequence: CASSTTGDTEAFF.

The chain joins TRBV28 to TRBJ1-1; 8 bases are shared with TRBD1. V was pared by 6 bases and J by 5 bases, with 8 bases of the junction left unmatched. The germline gives CDR1 MDHEN, CDR2 SYDVKM. The CDR3 length is 14 residues. The CDR3 DNA reads as TGTGCCAGCAGGTCCAGGGGGCTGAGGACTGAAGCTTTCTTT. Translated: CASRSRGLRTEAFF.

The rearrangement uses TRBV5-1 and TRBJ2-1; D remains unclear. This CDR3 contains 14 residues. The V gene lost 0 bases and the J gene lost 6 bases, with 10 bases spanning the gap. CDR1 is SGHRS and CDR2 is YFSETQ in the germline V gene. The CDR3 DNA sequence: TGCGCCAGCAGCTTGGCAATCGGTGTCAATGAGCAGTTCTTC. This codes for CASSLAIGVNEQFF.

The chain is built from TRBV19 and TRBJ2-4; 10 bases map to TRBD1. Germline V lookup: CDR1 LNHDA, CDR2 SQIVND (reference sequence). The CDR3 consists of 15 residues. With V trimmed by 7 bases and J by 1 base, 4 bases remained unmatched. The CDR3 DNA sequence: TGTGCCAGTACCAAGGGACAGGGGGCCAAAAACATTCAGTACTTC. Its protein product is CASTKGQGAKNIQYF.

This chain uses TRBV27 with TRBJ2-6, with D possibly TRBD2 on 7 matching bases. Germline values: CDR1 MNHEY, CDR2 SMNVEV (reference sequence). The CDR3 consists of 17 residues. V was pared by 2 bases and J by 2 bases, with 13 bases between. The CDR3 sequence: CASSLGGGGAGANVLTF. CDR3 coding DNA: TGTGCCAGCAGTTTAGGCGGAGGGGGGGCTGGGGCCAACGTCCTGACTTTC.

This clone was counted between two and nine times. CDR3: CASSPAGGDGEQYF. The CDR3 DNA reads as TGTGCCAGCAGCCCCGCAGGGGGCGACGGCGAGCAGTACTTC. The V gene is TRBV2, the J gene TRBJ2-7; 8 bases agree with TRBD1. Germline V lookup: CDR1 SNHLY, CDR2 FYNNEI. This CDR3 has 14 residues. With 6 bases clipped from V and 6 bases from J, the junction kept 10 bases outside the gene matches.

V and J are TRBV28 and TRBJ1-1; no reliable D call. Germline V gene sequence: CDR1 MDHEN, CDR2 SYDVKM. The CDR3 extends over 14 amino acids. V was clipped by 5 bases and J by 0 bases, with 10 bases between them. The CDR3 bases are TGTGCCAGCAGTGTAGCGTTGATGAACACTGAAGCTTTCTTT. Its protein is CASSVALMNTEAFF.

The CDR3: CASSGRDRASGNTIYF. CDR3 in DNA: TGTGCCAGCAGCGGGCGGGACAGGGCCTCTGGAAACACCATATATTTT. The chain combines TRBV11-3 with TRBJ1-3, with 9 nucleotides matching TRBD1. The germline gives CDR1 SGHNT, CDR2 YENEEA. The CDR3 contains 16 residues. The V and J ends lost 5 bases and 0 bases, in that order; junction bases with no gene match: 5.

CDR3 sequence reads: CASSFSQGGQETQYF. The CDR3 DNA reads TGTGCCAGCAGCTTCTCCCAGGGAGGTCAAGAGACCCAGTACTTC. The genes are TRBV11-2 and TRBJ2-5; tentative D call: TRBD2 (6 bases). This CDR3 region has 15 residues. CDR1 and CDR2 from the germline V gene are SGHAT and FQNNGV. V lost 3 bases to trimming and J lost 2 bases, with 13 bases between them.

V usage is TRBV11-3 and J usage is TRBJ1-2, with D hard to call. This CDR3 is built from 13 residues. Germline-derived CDR1 and CDR2 are SGHNT and YENEEA. Trimming left V 1 base short and J 4 bases short, with 7 bases between. DNA for the CDR3: TGTGCCAGCAGCTTAGTGGAGTCCTATGGCTACACCTTC. Its protein is CASSLVESYGYTF. Using reference TRBV11-3 and TRBJ1-2 for the parts outside the CDR3, the full variable domain is EAGVVQSPRYKIIEKKQPVAFWCNPISGHNTLYWYLQNLGQGPELLIRYENEEAVDDSQLPKDRFSAERLKGVDSTLKIQPAELGDSAVYLCASSLVESYGYTFGSGTRLTVV.